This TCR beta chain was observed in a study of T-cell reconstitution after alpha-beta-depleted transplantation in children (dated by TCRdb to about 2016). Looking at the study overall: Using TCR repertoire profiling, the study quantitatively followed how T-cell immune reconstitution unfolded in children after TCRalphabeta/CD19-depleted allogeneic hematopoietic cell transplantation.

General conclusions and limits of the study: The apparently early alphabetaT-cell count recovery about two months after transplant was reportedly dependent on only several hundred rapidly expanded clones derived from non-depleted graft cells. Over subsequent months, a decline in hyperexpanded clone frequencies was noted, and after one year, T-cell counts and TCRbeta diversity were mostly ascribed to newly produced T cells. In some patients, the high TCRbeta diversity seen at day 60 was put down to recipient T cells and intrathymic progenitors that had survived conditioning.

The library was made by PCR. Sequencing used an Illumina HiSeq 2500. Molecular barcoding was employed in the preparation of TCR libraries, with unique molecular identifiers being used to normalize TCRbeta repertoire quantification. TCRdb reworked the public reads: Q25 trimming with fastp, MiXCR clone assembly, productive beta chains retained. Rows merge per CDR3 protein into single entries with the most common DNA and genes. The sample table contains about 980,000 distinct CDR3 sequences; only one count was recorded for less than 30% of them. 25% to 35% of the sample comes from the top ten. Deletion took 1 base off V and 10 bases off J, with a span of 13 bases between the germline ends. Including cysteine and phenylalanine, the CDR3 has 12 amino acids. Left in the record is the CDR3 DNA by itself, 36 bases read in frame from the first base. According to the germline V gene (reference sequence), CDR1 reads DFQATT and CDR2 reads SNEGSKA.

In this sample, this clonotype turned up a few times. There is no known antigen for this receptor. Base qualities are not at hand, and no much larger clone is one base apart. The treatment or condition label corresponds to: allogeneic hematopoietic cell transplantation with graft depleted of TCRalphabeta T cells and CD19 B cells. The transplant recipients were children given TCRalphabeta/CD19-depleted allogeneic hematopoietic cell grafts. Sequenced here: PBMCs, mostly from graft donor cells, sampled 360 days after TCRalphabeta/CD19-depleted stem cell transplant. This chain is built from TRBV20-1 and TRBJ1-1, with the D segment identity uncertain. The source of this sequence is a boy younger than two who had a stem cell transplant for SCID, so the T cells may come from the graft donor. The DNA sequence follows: TGCAGTGCTAGAGCTTGGGGAAAAGGAGCTTTCTTT. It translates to CSARAWGKGAFF.